This T cell receptor beta chain was obtained from a study of T cell changes during pregnancy in multiple sclerosis. Data came from immunoSEQ multiplex PCR; TCRdb stores just in-frame clones and leaves some out. The sample consists of around 10,000 clones, around nine tenths of them appearing once. This clone is a singleton in its sample. The CDR3 runs 11 residues. V was shortened by 6 bases and J by 7 bases, with 9 bases between the two germline ends. Looked up from germline, CDR1 is MNHEY and CDR2 is SMNVEV (reference sequence). The sequence derives from a female donor in good health, enrolled as a control in a pregnancy study. The chain joins TRBV27 to TRBJ1-1; D is unclear. The specimen comprised CD8+ T cells from peripheral blood mononuclear cells, sampled in the first trimester of pregnancy. The CDR3 sequence is CASRQANEAFF. The CDR3 DNA reads as TGTGCCAGCAGGCAGGCGAATGAAGCTTTCTTT.